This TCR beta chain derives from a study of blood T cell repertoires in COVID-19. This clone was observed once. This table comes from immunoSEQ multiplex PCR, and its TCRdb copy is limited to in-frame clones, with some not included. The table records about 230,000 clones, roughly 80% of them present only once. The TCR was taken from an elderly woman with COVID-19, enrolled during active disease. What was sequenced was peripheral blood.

The CDR3 DNA reads as TGTGCCAGCAGTGGATTTGGGCTTGGCACAGATACGCAGTATTTT. Encoded protein: CASSGFGLGTDTQYF. The gene calls are TRBV2 and TRBJ2-3; D is unclear. This CDR3 spans 15 amino acids. Germline lookup yields CDR1 SNHLY and CDR2 FYNNEI. V lost 4 bases, J lost 1 base, and 12 bases lay in between.